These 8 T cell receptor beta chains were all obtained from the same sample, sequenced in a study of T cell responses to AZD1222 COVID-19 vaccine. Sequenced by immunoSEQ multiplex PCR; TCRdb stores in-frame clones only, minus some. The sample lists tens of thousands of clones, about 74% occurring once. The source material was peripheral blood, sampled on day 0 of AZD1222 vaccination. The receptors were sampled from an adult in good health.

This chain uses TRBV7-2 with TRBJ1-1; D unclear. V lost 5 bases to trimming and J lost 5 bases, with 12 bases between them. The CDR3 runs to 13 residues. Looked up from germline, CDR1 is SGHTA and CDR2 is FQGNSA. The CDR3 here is CASSPWTGTEAFF. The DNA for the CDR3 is TGTGCCAGCAGCCCTTGGACGGGGACTGAAGCTTTCTTT.

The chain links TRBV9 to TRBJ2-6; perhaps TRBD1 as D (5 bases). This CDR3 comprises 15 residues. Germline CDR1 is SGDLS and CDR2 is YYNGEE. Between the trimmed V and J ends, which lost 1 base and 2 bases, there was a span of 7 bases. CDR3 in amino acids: CASSVRGTGANVLTF. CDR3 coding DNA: TGTGCCAGCAGCGTAAGGGGCACTGGGGCCAACGTCCTGACTTTC. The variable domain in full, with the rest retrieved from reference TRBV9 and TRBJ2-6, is DSGVTQTPKHLITATGQRVTLRCSPRSGDLSVYWYQQSLDQGLQFLIQYYNGEERAKGNILERFSAQQFPDLHSELNLSSLELGDSALYFCASSVRGTGANVLTFGAGSRLTVL.

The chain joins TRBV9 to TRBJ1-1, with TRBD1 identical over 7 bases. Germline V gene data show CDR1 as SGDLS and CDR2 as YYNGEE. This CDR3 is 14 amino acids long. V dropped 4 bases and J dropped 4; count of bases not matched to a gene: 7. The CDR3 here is CASSKQGVGTEAFF. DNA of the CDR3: TGTGCCAGCAGCAAGCAGGGGGTGGGCACTGAAGCTTTCTTT.

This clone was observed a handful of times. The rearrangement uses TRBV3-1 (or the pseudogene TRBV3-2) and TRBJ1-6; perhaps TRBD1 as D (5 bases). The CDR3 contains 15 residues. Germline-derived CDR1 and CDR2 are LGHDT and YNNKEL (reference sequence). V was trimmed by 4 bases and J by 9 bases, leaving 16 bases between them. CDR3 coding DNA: TGTGCCAGCAGCCTGACGGGGGGGGAAAGTTCACCCCTCCACTTT. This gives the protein CASSLTGGESSPLHF.

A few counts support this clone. The CDR3 DNA reads TGCGCCAGCAGCTCGGACAGGGTCGCAGATACGCAGTATTTT. Its protein is CASSSDRVADTQYF. The chain carries TRBV5-1 and TRBJ2-3, with TRBD1 matching 8 bases. The CDR3 has 14 amino acids. With V trimmed by 3 bases and J by 4 bases, 4 bases remained unmatched. Germline V CDR1 and CDR2: SGHRS, YFSETQ.

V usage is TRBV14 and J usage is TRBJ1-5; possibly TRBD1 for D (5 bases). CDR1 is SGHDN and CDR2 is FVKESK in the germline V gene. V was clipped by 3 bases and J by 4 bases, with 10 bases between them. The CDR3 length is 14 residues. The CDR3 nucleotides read TGTGCCAGCAGCCATCTGGGGGAAAATCAGCCCCAGCATTTT. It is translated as CASSHLGENQPQHF.

The CDR3 loop is CASRRDSGNTIYF. The CDR3 DNA sequence: TGTGCCAGCCGTCGGGACTCTGGAAACACCATATATTTT. The V and J genes are TRBV2 and TRBJ1-3, with D uncertain. CDR1 and CDR2 (germline): SNHLY, FYNNEI. Trimming cost V 8 bases and J 0 bases, with 8 bases left between them. The CDR3 consists of 13 residues.

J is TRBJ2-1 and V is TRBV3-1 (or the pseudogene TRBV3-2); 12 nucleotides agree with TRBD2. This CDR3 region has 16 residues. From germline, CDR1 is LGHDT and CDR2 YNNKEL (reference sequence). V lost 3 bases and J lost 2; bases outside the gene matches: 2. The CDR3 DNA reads TGTGCCAGCAGCCAGCTAGCGGGGGGGCCCTACAATGAGCAGTTCTTC. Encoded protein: CASSQLAGGPYNEQFF.